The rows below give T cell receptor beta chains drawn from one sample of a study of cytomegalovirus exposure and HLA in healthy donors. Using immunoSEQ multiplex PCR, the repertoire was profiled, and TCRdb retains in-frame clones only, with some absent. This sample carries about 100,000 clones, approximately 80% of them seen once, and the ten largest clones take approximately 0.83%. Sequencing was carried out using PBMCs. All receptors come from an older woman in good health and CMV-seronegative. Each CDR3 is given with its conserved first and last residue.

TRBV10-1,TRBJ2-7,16,CASSESGASGMDEQYF
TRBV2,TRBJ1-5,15,CASSEVPSSNQPQHF
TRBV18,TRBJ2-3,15,CASSPPGSHTDTQYF
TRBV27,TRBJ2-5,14,CASRRLVTAETQYF
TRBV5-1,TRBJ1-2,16,CASSLRGLGEEYGYTF
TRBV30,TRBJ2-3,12,CASNPAGDTQYF
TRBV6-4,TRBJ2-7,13,CASSADRPYEQYF
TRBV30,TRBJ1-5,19,CAWIKRRDRGLLGNQPQHF
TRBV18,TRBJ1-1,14,CASSPQRGNTEAFF
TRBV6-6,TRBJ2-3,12,CASDGGLDTQYF
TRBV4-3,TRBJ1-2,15,CASSQDDRVNYGYTF
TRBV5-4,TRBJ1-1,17,CASSPRAGEKMNTEAFF
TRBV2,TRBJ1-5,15,CASSEALGGPGPQHF
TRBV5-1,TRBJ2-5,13,CASSFSLQETQYF
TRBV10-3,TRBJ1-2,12,CATRQGDYGYTF
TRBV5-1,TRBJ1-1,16,CASNLSGQGTNTEAFF
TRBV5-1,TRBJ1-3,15,CASSYDRLTGNTIYF
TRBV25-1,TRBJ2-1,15,CASSDVGSGVHEQFF
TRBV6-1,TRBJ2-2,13,CAGQGAGTGELFF
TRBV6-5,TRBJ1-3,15,CASSYSSGAGNTIYF
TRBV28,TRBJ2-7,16,CASRSPRTGNAYEQYF
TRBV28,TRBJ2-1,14,CAGTSSGSVNEQFF
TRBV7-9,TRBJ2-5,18,CASSHALTGKEVVETQYF
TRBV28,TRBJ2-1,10,CATSTREQFF
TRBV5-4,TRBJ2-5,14,CASSLAGSQETQYF
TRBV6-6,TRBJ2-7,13,CASSRDSAYEQYF
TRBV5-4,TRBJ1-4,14,CASSFYGLGEKLFF
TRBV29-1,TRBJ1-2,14,CSVERSGQGYGYTF
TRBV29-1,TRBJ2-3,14,CSVARTGASDTQYF
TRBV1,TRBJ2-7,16,CTSSQEPSGPSLEQYF
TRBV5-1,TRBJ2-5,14,CGSSSGTSGAGWYF
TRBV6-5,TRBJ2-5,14,CATASGGARETQYF
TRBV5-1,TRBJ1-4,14,CASSVGTSNEKLFF
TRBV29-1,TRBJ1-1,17,CSVEGPIEGTANTEAFF
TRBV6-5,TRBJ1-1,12,CASRTGSTEAFF
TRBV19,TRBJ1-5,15,CASSNGRNSNQPQHF
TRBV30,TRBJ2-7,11,CAWEAGTRRYF
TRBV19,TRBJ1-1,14,CASSIPGMNTEAFF
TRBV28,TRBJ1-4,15,CASKTGSPANEKLFF
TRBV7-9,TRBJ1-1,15,CASSLVQVGNTEAFF
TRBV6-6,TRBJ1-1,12,CASRAQNTEAFF
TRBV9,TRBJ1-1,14,CASSVGQINTEAFF
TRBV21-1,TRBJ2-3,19,CASSKRGKVEGSPVDTQYF
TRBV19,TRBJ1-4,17,CASSTRDSYATNEKLFF
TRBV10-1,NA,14,CASSESPGSYEQYF
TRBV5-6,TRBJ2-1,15,CVSSRGGPSHNEQFF
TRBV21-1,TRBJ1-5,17,CASSKRKEWYSNQPQHF
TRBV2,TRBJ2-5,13,CASRMTSKETQYF
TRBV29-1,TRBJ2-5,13,CSVLAGGAETQYF
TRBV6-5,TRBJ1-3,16,CASSYSTTPYGNTIYF
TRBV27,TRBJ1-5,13,CATQKRGVQPQHF
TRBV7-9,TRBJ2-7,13,CASSAGTGYEQYF
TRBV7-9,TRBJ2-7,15,CASSLGTSGPYEQYF
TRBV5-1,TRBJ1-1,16,CASSLGAGTGNTEAFF
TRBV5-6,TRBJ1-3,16,CASSLFYARSGNTIYF